Below, one T cell receptor beta chain is given with its context. This sample was included in a study of tumor-infiltrating lymphocytes in localized non-small cell lung cancer. Sequencing was performed with immunoSEQ multiplex PCR; in TCRdb, only in-frame clones are kept and a portion is missing. This sample yields approximately 4,900 clones, of which approximately 72% are seen a single time; approximately 63% belongs to the top ten. The sequence derives from a human donor with non-small cell lung cancer. What was sequenced was lung tumor tissue.

Written as DNA, the CDR3 is TGCGCCAGCAGGAGCGGTCCCGAACTCAATCAGCCCCAGCATTTT. Translated: CASRSGPELNQPQHF. The rearrangement uses TRBV5-1 and TRBJ1-5; no definite D call. Germline CDR1 SGHRS, CDR2 YFSETQ. The CDR3 runs 15 residues. Trimming removed 5 bases from V and 3 bases from J, with 15 bases in between.